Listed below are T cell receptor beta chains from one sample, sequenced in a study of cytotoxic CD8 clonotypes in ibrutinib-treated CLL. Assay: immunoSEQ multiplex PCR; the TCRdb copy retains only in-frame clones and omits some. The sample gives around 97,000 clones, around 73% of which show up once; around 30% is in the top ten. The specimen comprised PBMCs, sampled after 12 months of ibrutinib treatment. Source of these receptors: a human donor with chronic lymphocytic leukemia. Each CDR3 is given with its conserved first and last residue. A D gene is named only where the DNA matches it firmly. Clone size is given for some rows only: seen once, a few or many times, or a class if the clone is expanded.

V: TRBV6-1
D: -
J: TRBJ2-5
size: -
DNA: TGTGCCAGCAGTGAATCAAGTGGAGCCAACAGACGGGAGACCCAGTACTTC
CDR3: CASSESSGANRRETQYF

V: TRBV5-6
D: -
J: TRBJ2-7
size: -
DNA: TGTGCCAGCAGCTGGGAGACAGAGGGTTACGAGCAGTACTTC
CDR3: CASSWETEGYEQYF

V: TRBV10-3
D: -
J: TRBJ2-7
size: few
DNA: TGTGCCATCAGTGCCGAGGCAGCCTCCTACGAGCAGTACTTC
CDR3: CAISAEAASYEQYF

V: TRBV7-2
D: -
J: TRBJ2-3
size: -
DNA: TGTGCCAGCAGCTTAGGGGTCTCCACAGATACGCAGTATTTT
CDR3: CASSLGVSTDTQYF

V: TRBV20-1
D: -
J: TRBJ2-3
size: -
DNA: TGCAGTGCTCAAACAGGGGATACGCAGTATTTT
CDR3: CSAQTGDTQYF

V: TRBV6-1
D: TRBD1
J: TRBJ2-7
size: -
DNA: TGTGCCAGCACCCCGGGACAGGGGGCTTACGAGCAGTACTTC
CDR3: CASTPGQGAYEQYF

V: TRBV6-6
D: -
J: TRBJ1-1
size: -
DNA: TGTGCCAGCAGCCCCCGGGGGGTTGGTGAAGCTTTCTTT
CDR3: CASSPRGVGEAFF

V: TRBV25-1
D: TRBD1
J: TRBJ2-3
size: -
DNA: TGTGCCAGCGGACCCCAGGGGGCGACCAAGGGCACAGATACGCAGTATTTT
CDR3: CASGPQGATKGTDTQYF

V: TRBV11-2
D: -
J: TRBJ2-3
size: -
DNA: TGTGCCAGCAGCTTAGATCAGGGCGGAACAGATACGCAGTATTTT
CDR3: CASSLDQGGTDTQYF

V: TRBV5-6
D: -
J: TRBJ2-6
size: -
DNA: TGTGCCAGCAGCAGGGACCGCAACTCTGGGGCCAACGTCCTGACTTTC
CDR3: CASSRDRNSGANVLTF

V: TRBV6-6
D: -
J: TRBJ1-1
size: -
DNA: TGTGCCAGCAGTTATCGTGAGAGGAACACTGAAGCTTTCTTT
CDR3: CASSYRERNTEAFF

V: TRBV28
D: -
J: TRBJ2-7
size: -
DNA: TGTGCCAGCAGTTCCACCCGTTACGAGCAGTACTTC
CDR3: CASSSTRYEQYF

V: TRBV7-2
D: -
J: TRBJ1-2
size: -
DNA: TGTGCCAGCAGCTATGGGTCTCAGTCGGGCAATGGCTACACCTTC
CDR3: CASSYGSQSGNGYTF

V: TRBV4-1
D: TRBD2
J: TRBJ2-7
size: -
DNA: TGCGCCAGCAGCCAAGAAGGCCTAGCGGGCCTCTCCCGCTCCTACGAGCAGTACTTC
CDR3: CASSQEGLAGLSRSYEQYF

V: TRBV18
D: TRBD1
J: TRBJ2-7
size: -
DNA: TGTGCCAGCTCACCAGTCAGGGGGCTGGGCGAGCAGTACTTC
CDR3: CASSPVRGLGEQYF

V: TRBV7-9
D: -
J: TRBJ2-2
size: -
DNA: TGTGCCAGCAGCAGAGATGGTGACACCGGGGAGCTGTTTTTT
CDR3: CASSRDGDTGELFF

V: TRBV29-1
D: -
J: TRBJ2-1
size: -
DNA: TGCAGCGTTCGGTCCTACAATGAGCAGTTCTTC
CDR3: CSVRSYNEQFF

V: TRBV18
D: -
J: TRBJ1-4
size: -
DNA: TGTGCCAGCTCAGAGAGACCGACGACCGGAGAAAAACTGTTTTTT
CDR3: CASSERPTTGEKLFF

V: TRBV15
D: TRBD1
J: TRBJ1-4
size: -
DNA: TGTGCCACCAGCAGAGATGCGGGGGCAGGGGGCTCTACTAATGAAAAACTGTTTTTT
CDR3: CATSRDAGAGGSTNEKLFF

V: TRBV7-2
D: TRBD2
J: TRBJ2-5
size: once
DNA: TGTGCCAGCAGCTTAGACGCGGGGGTAGAGACCCAGTACTTC
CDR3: CASSLDAGVETQYF

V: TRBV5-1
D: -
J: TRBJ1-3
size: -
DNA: TGCGCCAGCAGCTTGGCCCTGACAGGCGGTGGAAACACCATATATTTT
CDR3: CASSLALTGGGNTIYF

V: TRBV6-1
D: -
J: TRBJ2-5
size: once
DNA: TGTGCCAGCGCGCCAAATCGTAGGGAGACCCAGTACTTC
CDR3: CASAPNRRETQYF

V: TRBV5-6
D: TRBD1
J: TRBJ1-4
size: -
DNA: TGTGCCAGCAGCTTGTCGACAGGGCGGAAACTGTTTTTT
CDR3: CASSLSTGRKLFF

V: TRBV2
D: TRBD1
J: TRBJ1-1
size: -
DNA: TGTGCCAGCAGTGAAAGGGGGCAGACTGAAGCTTTCTTT
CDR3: CASSERGQTEAFF

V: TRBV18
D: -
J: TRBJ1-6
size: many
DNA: TGTGCCAGCTCACCGGGCGGGGGAAATTCACCCCTCCACTTT
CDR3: CASSPGGGNSPLHF

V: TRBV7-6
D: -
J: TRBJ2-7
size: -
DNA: TGTGCCAGCAGCAGATCGGGCTACGAGCAGTACTTC
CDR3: CASSRSGYEQYF

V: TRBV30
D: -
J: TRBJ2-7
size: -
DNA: TGTGCCTGGAGTGTAGAGGGGGCCTACGAGCAGTACTTC
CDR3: CAWSVEGAYEQYF

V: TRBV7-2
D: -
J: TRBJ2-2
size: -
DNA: TGTGCCAGCACAACGAGGCCGAACACCGGGGAGCTGTTTTTT
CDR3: CASTTRPNTGELFF

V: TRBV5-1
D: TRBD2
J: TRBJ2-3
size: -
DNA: TGCGCCAGCAGCTTGGATGGACTAGCAAGAGATACGCAGTATTTT
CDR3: CASSLDGLARDTQYF

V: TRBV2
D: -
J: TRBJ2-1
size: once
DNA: TGTGCCAGCAGTGAAGATCGCTACTCCTACAATGAGCAGTTCTTC
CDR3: CASSEDRYSYNEQFF

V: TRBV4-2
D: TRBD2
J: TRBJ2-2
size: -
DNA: TGTGCCAGCAGCCGAGCTAGCGGGGGGAACACCGGGGAGCTGTTTTTT
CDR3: CASSRASGGNTGELFF

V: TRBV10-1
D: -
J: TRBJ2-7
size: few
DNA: TGCGCCAGCAGTGAGTCCCCCAGGTTCACCGAGCAGTACTTC
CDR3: CASSESPRFTEQYF

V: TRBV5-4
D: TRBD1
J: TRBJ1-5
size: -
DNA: TGTGCCAGCAGCCAAGACAGGGCCAATCAGCCCCAGCATTTT
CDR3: CASSQDRANQPQHF

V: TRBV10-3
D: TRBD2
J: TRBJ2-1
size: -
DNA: TGTGCCATCAGTGCGGGGGGACCGAGCTCCTACAATGAGCAGTTCTTC
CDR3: CAISAGGPSSYNEQFF

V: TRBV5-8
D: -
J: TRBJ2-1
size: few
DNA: TGTGCCAGCAGCTTGGGGGGTTATGAGCAGTTCTTC
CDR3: CASSLGGYEQFF

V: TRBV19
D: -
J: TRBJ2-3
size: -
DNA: TGTGCCAGTAGTCCGGAGACAGATACGCAGTATTTT
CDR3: CASSPETDTQYF

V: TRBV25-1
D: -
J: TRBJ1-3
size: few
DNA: TGTGCCAGCAGTGAAAAGGACACCATATATTTT
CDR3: CASSEKDTIYF

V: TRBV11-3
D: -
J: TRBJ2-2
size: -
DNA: TGTGCCAGCACCAAGCGGGCCACGAACACCGGGGAGCTGTTTTTT
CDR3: CASTKRATNTGELFF

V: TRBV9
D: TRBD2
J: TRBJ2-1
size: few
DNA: TGTGCCAGCAGCCCCGCGGGGGTCTACAATGAGCAGTTCTTC
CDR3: CASSPAGVYNEQFF

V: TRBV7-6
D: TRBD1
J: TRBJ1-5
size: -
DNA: TGTGCCAGCAGCTTGGGACAGGGTCTGTGGGATCAGCCCCAGCATTTT
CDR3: CASSLGQGLWDQPQHF

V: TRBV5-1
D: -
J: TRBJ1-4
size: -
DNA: TGCGCCAGCAGCTTGTCCGGACCAGCAACTAATGAAAAACTGTTTTTT
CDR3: CASSLSGPATNEKLFF

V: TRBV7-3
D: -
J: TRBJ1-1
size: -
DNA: TGTGCCAGCAGCTTATGGGGGAACACTGAAGCTTTCTTT
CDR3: CASSLWGNTEAFF

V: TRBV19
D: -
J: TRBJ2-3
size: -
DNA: TGTGCCAGTAGTATGGTTGAGAGGGGGACAGATACGCAGTATTTT
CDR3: CASSMVERGTDTQYF

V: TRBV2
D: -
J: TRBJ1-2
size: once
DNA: TGTGCCAGCAGTGACCCCCAGGGAGGCTACACCTTC
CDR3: CASSDPQGGYTF

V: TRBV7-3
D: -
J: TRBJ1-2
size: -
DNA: TGTGCCAGCAGCTCCATTGGTCAGGGATTCTATGGCTACACCTTC
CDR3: CASSSIGQGFYGYTF

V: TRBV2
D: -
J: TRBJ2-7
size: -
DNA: TGTGCCAGCAAAGCGGACCGTAGCTCCTACGAGCAGTACTTC
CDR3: CASKADRSSYEQYF

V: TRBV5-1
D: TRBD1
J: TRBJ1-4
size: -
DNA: TGCGCCAGCAGCTTGGATCGGGACAGGAATGAAAAACTGTTTTTT
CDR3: CASSLDRDRNEKLFF

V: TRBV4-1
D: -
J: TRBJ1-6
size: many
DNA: TGCGCCAGCAGCCACCCGGCGGACGGCTCACCCCTCCACTTT
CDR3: CASSHPADGSPLHF

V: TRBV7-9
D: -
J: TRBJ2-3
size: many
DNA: TGTGCCAGCAGCTCAAACAGGGTCGGCACAGATACGCAGTATTTT
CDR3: CASSSNRVGTDTQYF